This passage covers 32 T cell receptor beta chains from one sample sequenced in a study of neurological immune-mediated disorders. One entry per CDR3 protein, called by TCRdb with MiXCR from the 5' RACE reads. Of about 65,000 distinct CDR3 sequences in the sample, over 4% are singletons; the top ten hold approximately 2.7%. Sequenced input: PBMCs. The receptors were sampled from a middle-aged man with multiple sclerosis.

The rearrangement links TRBV27 to TRBJ2-7; maybe TRBD2 (5 bases). From germline, CDR1 is MNHEY and CDR2 SMNVEV (reference sequence). This CDR3 contains 14 residues. The V and J ends lost 1 base and 4 bases respectively, with 11 bases between them. This CDR3 is CASSLYPGIYEQYF. Here the CDR3 DNA reads TGTGCCAGCAGTTTATATCCGGGGATATACGAGCAGTACTTC.

This clonotype was seen at least ten times. The chain has TRBV6-6 and TRBJ1-5; 9 nucleotides line up with TRBD1. The germline CDR1 and CDR2 sequences are MNHNY and SVGAGI (reference sequence). The CDR3 totals 16 residues. V lost 6 bases to trimming and J lost 2 bases; unmatched junction nucleotides: 8. CDR3 loop: CASRLLQGARNQPQHF. CDR3 coding DNA: TGTGCCAGCAGGTTACTACAGGGGGCGCGCAATCAGCCCCAGCATTTT.

The sample holds many counts of this clonotype. The chain uses TRBV7-9 and TRBJ1-1; a weak D match, TRBD1 (5 bases). There are 16 residues in the CDR3. Deletions cut 5 bases from V and 1 base from J, with 17 bases between. CDR1 is SEHNR, CDR2 FQNEAQ, per germline (reference sequence). CDR3 loop: CASSPTGTQPNTEAFF. The CDR3 DNA reads TGTGCCAGCAGCCCAACCGGGACCCAACCGAACACTGAAGCTTTCTTT.

Ten or more counts support this clonotype. The chain employs TRBV11-2 and TRBJ2-5; D possibly corresponds to TRBD2 (6 bases). The CDR3 contains 14 residues. Germline CDR1 SGHAT, CDR2 FQNNGV. V lost 4 bases and J 1 base, leaving 10 bases between the germline ends. The CDR3 reads CASSSGLFQETQYF. The CDR3 DNA is TGTGCCAGCAGCTCTGGACTATTCCAAGAGACCCAGTACTTC.

In its sample, this clonotype was seen many times. The junction departs from germline at one end; a sequencing error may be responsible. The rearrangement joins TRBV20-1 to TRBJ1-5, with a possible D match to TRBD1 (5 bases). CDR3 length: 12 residues. Germline V lookup: CDR1 DFQATT, CDR2 SNEGSKA (reference sequence). In DNA, the CDR3 is TGCAGTGCTTCCGACAGAAATCAGCCCCAGAATTTT. It is translated as CSASDRNQPQNF.

This clonotype has ten or more counts. This rearrangement joins TRBV20-1 to TRBJ2-3; D is unresolved. The CDR3 length is 14 residues. Germline V gives CDR1 DFQATT, CDR2 SNEGSKA (reference sequence). The V end lost 0 bases, the J end lost 5 bases, and 12 bases lay between the germline ends. DNA for the CDR3: TGCAGTGCTAGAGATTTGGGTATTAGAGATACGCAGTATTTT. This translates into CSARDLGIRDTQYF.

The sample holds many counts of this clonotype. The V call is TRBV27, the J call TRBJ1-3; TRBD1 agrees at 8 bases. The CDR3 runs to 14 residues. The V gene's germline CDR1 is MNHEY and CDR2 SMNVEV (reference sequence). V dropped 8 bases and J dropped 5; count of bases not matched to a gene: 8. Written as DNA, the CDR3 is TGTGCCAGCTCCAGGACAGGGTCGAGAAACACCATATATTTT. This gives the protein CASSRTGSRNTIYF.

In this sample, this clonotype turned up many times. V usage is TRBV4-1 and J usage is TRBJ1-4; the D is unclear. The CDR3 covers 14 residues. Trimming removed 4 bases at V and 7 bases at J, with 13 bases between. Germline V lookup: CDR1 MGHRA, CDR2 YSYEKL. The CDR3 here is CASSLHPGVEKLFF. The CDR3 coding sequence is TGCGCCAGCAGCCTACACCCTGGGGTTGAAAAACTGTTTTTT.

This clonotype occurred many times. The chain couples TRBV10-3 to TRBJ2-7; possibly TRBD2 for D (7 bases). The CDR3 extends over 15 amino acids. CDR1 and CDR2 from the germline V gene are ENHRY and SYGVKD. Between the trimmed V and J ends, which lost 3 bases and 2 bases, there was a span of 14 bases. The DNA of the CDR3 is TGTGCCATCAGTGAATGGGGCGGGGGCCCCTACGAGCAGTACTTC. This codes for CAISEWGGGPYEQYF.

This clonotype was seen repeatedly, ten times or more. The junction departs from germline at one end; a sequencing error may be responsible. The chain uses TRBV20-1 and TRBJ1-6; the match to TRBD1 covers 9 bases. CDR1 and CDR2 from the germline V gene are DFQATT and SNEGSKA (reference sequence). The CDR3 has 11 amino acids. CDR3: CSASDRGALNF. The CDR3 nucleotides are TGCAGTGCCAGCGACAGGGGGGCCCTCAACTTT.

There are many counts of this clonotype. DNA of the CDR3: TGCGCCAGCAGCTTGATGGGGGAAGTAGCTAACTATGGCTACACCTTC. Translated, it gives CASSLMGEVANYGYTF. This chain links TRBV5-1 with TRBJ1-2, with a weak D call TRBD1 (5 bases). The CDR3 covers 16 residues. Per germline, CDR1 SGHRS and CDR2 YFSETQ. V lost 1 base to trimming and J lost 0 bases, with 13 bases between them. Complete variable domain (other parts from reference TRBV5-1 and TRBJ1-2): KAGVTQTPRYLIKTRGQQVTLSCSPISGHRSVSWYQQTPGQGLQFLFEYFSETQRNKGNFPGRFSGRQFSNSRSEMNVSTLELGDSALYLCASSLMGEVANYGYTFGSGTRLTVV.

A note on this clonotype: Sequence at one end of the junction differs from germline and may be a read error. The chain uses TRBV6-5 and TRBJ1-5, with TRBD1 matching over 8 bases. This CDR3 comprises 16 residues. Germline V lookup: CDR1 MNHEY, CDR2 SVGAGI. CDR3 protein: CASRVHDRGGNQPQNF. The CDR3 DNA follows: TGTGCCAGCAGGGTCCATGACAGGGGTGGCAATCAGCCCCAGAATTTT.

There are many counts of this clonotype. The chain has TRBV20-1 and TRBJ1-6; 8 nucleotides align to TRBD1. This CDR3 is built from 15 residues. With V trimmed by 0 bases and J by 9 bases, 7 bases remained unmatched. CDR1 and CDR2 (germline): DFQATT, SNEGSKA (reference sequence). The CDR3 coding sequence is TGCAGTGCTAGAGATCTGGCCAGGGGGCCTTCACCCCTCCACTTT. Protein product: CSARDLARGPSPLHF.

This clonotype was counted many times. The J gene is TRBJ2-3, the V gene TRBV7-9, with a weak D call TRBD1 (6 bases). The CDR3 has 13 residues. The V gene lost 5 bases and the J gene lost 9 bases, with 15 bases spanning the gap. Germline values: CDR1 SEHNR, CDR2 FQNEAQ (reference sequence). CDR3 nucleotides: TGTGCCAGCAGCCGGGGCCGGGACATGACGCAGTATTTT. Encoded protein: CASSRGRDMTQYF.

This clonotype was found many times. The V call is TRBV5-5, the J call TRBJ2-5, with a weak D call TRBD1 (5 bases). Trimming shortened V by 4 bases and J by 4 bases, and 11 bases separated the two germline ends. There are 13 residues in the CDR3. Germline V gene sequence: CDR1 SGHKS, CDR2 YYEKEE (reference sequence). The CDR3 sequence: CASSRQWGETQYF. The CDR3 DNA follows: TGTGCCAGCAGCCGACAGTGGGGAGAGACCCAGTACTTC.

This clonotype has a count of ten or more. V and J are TRBV7-9 and TRBJ1-1, with TRBD1 identical over 10 bases. Germline V gives CDR1 SEHNR, CDR2 FQNEAQ (reference sequence). The V segment lost 4 bases and the J segment 1 base; nucleotides outside the gene matches: 9. The CDR3 has 17 residues. DNA for the CDR3: TGTGCCAGCAGCTCGTTTTCCGGGACAGGGGAGAACACTGAAGCTTTCTTT. Its translation is CASSSFSGTGENTEAFF.

This clonotype was recorded many times. The chain joins TRBV7-2 to TRBJ2-1, with TRBD2 matching 8 bases. The CDR3 covers 15 residues. Germline V gene lookup returns CDR1 SGHTA and CDR2 FQGNSA. Germline trimming cut 4 bases from V and 8 bases from J; bases unmatched to any gene: 10. Here the CDR3 reads CASSSAGARVYEQFF. The CDR3 DNA reads TGTGCCAGCAGCTCAGCGGGGGCCCGTGTATATGAGCAGTTCTTC.

The V gene is TRBV7-6, the J gene TRBJ1-1; no firm D call. The CDR3 spans 14 residues. Germline V gene data show CDR1 as SGHVS and CDR2 as FNYEAQ. Trimming removed 3 bases at V and 3 bases at J, with 11 bases between. The CDR3 DNA follows: TGTGCCAGCAGCTTGGGCGGCACCCACACTGAAGCTTTCTTT. Translation gives CASSLGGTHTEAFF.

This clonotype occurred many times. This chain uses TRBV5-5 with TRBJ2-1; 9 bases are shared with TRBD2. The CDR3 runs 15 residues. Germline assignment: CDR1 SGHKS and CDR2 YYEKEE (reference sequence). The V and J ends lost 4 bases and 5 bases, in that order; junction bases with no gene match: 7. The CDR3 sequence is CASSPTRGGHNEQFF. The CDR3 region has the DNA TGTGCCAGCAGCCCAACGCGGGGGGGCCACAATGAGCAGTTCTTC.

The table lists this clonotype with many counts. The chain links TRBV7-6 to TRBJ2-3, with TRBD1 matching over 8 bases. The V gene end was trimmed by 1 base and the J gene end by 6 bases; junction bases not matched to a gene: 3. Germline values: CDR1 SGHVS, CDR2 FNYEAQ. The CDR3 runs 14 residues. The CDR3 is CASSLDRGTDTQYF. CDR3 DNA sequence: TGTGCCAGCAGCTTAGACAGGGGGACGGATACGCAGTATTTT. Filled out from reference TRBV7-6 and TRBJ2-3, the complete variable domain reads GAGVSQSPRYKVTKRGQDVALRCDPISGHVSLYWYRQALGQGPEFLTYFNYEAQQDKSGLPNDRFSAERPEGSISTLTIQRTEQRDSAMYRCASSLDRGTDTQYFGPGTRLTVL.

This clonotype was seen many times. The rearrangement links TRBV20-1 to TRBJ2-5; 10 nucleotides match TRBD2. V trimming: 0 bases; J trimming: 5 bases; junction bases outside the gene matches: 3. CDR1 DFQATT and CDR2 SNEGSKA come from the germline V gene (reference sequence). This CDR3 contains 14 residues. DNA of the CDR3: TGCAGTGCTAGAGATCTAGCGGGGGAGGAGACCCAGTACTTC. It encodes CSARDLAGEETQYF.

The count of this clonotype is one. V is TRBV29-1 and J is TRBJ1-1; tentative D call: TRBD1 (6 bases). The CDR3 has 14 residues. The germline V and J ends were trimmed by 7 bases and 4 bases, with 19 bases remaining between them. From germline, CDR1 is SQVTM and CDR2 ANQGSEA. The DNA of the CDR3 is TGCAGCGCTCTGAAGGGGGGACGCGGCACTGAAGCTTTCTTT. Translated, it gives CSALKGGRGTEAFF.

Ten or more counts support this clonotype. V and J are TRBV5-4 and TRBJ2-2; 8 bases align to TRBD1. In germline, CDR1 is SGHNT, CDR2 YYREEE (reference sequence). V lost 3 bases and J lost 4; bases outside the gene matches: 5. CDR3 size: 15 residues. CDR3 nucleotide sequence: TGTGCCAGCAGCTCCGGGACAGGCCTCACCGGGGAGCTGTTTTTT. This translates into CASSSGTGLTGELFF. Together with reference TRBV5-4 and TRBJ2-2, the CDR3 gives the full variable domain: ETGVTQSPTHLIKTRGQQVTLRCSSQSGHNTVSWYQQALGQGPQFIFQYYREEENGRGNFPPRFSGLQFPNYSSELNVNALELDDSALYLCASSSGTGLTGELFFGEGSRLTVL.

This clonotype was seen repeatedly, ten times or more. The V gene is TRBV7-8, the J gene TRBJ1-1, with D possibly TRBD1 on 5 matching bases. V was pared by 4 bases and J by 0 bases, with 9 bases between. This CDR3 region has 14 residues. Germline values: CDR1 SGHVS, CDR2 FQNEAQ. Here the CDR3 DNA reads TGTGCCAGCAGCTGGGCAGGGCTGAACACTGAAGCTTTCTTT. It is translated as CASSWAGLNTEAFF.

This clonotype was observed many times. V usage is TRBV6-2 or TRBV6-3 and J usage is TRBJ2-7, with D unclear. The CDR3 runs 13 residues. V dropped 7 bases and J dropped 2 bases, with 12 bases sitting between them. Germline values: CDR1 MNHEY, CDR2 SVGEGT. As DNA, the CDR3 is TGTGCCAGCAACGACCTGGGAACCTACGAGCAGTACTTC. Translating gives CASNDLGTYEQYF.

This clonotype showed up many times. The rearrangement uses TRBV7-2 and TRBJ2-3, with D unclear. The CDR3 runs 14 residues. V was pared by 3 bases and J by 0 bases, with 7 bases between. The V gene's germline CDR1 is SGHTA and CDR2 FQGNSA. Written as DNA, the CDR3 is TGTGCCAGCAGCTTCAGGCGGAGCACAGATACGCAGTATTTT. Amino acids: CASSFRRSTDTQYF. The whole variable domain, remainder taken from reference TRBV7-2 and TRBJ2-3, is GAGVSQSPSNKVTEKGKDVELRCDPISGHTALYWYRQSLGQGLEFLIYFQGNSAPDKSGLPSDRFSAERTGGSVSTLTIQRTQQEDSAVYLCASSFRRSTDTQYFGPGTRLTVL.

This clonotype has a count of ten or more. The gene calls are TRBV7-9 and TRBJ2-5, with 7 bases that match TRBD1. There are 15 residues in the CDR3. CDR1 SEHNR and CDR2 FQNEAQ come from the germline V gene (reference sequence). With V trimmed by 5 bases and J by 1 base, 7 bases remained unmatched. CDR3: CASSMSRDSQETQYF. The CDR3, as DNA: TGTGCCAGCAGCATGAGCCGGGACAGCCAAGAGACCCAGTACTTC.

In this sample, this clonotype turned up a few times. The chain recombines TRBV20-1 with TRBJ2-3, with TRBD2 as a possible D gene (7 bases). V was clipped by 0 bases and J by 7 bases, with 20 bases between them. Germline V gene sequence: CDR1 DFQATT, CDR2 SNEGSKA (reference sequence). The CDR3 is 16 residues long. This CDR3 reads CSARDGTRGPRYTQYF. CDR3 in DNA: TGCAGTGCTAGAGACGGCACGCGGGGGCCCAGATATACGCAGTATTTT.

Many counts were recorded for this clonotype. Given a much more abundant clone one base away, this may be a read error. This chain links TRBV7-9 with TRBJ1-3; D is undetermined. The CDR3 totals 16 residues. Germline CDR1 is SEHNR and CDR2 is FQNEAQ (reference sequence). The CDR3 region is CASSLERRPVGKTIYF. In DNA form, the CDR3 reads TGTGCCAGCAGCTTAGAACGCCGGCCCGTCGGAAAAACCATATATTTT.

This clonotype occurred many times. V gene TRBV15 combines with J gene TRBJ2-7, with D maybe TRBD1 (5 bases). Between the trimmed V and J ends, which lost 2 bases and 0 bases, there was a span of 8 bases. From germline, CDR1 is LNHNV and CDR2 YYDKDF (reference sequence). The CDR3 loop spans 14 amino acids. In DNA, the CDR3 is TGTGCCACCAGCAGACAGGGTAGCTCCTACGAGCAGTACTTC. This codes for CATSRQGSSYEQYF. Full variable domain (rest looked up from reference TRBV15 and TRBJ2-7): DAMVIQNPRYQVTQFGKPVTLSCSQTLNHNVMYWYQQKSSQAPKLLFHYYDKDFNNEADTPDNFQSRRPNTSFCFLDIRSPGLGDTAMYLCATSRQGSSYEQYFGPGTRLTVT.

This clonotype came up many times. The J gene is TRBJ1-5, the V gene TRBV28; D ambiguous. Germline V CDR1 and CDR2: MDHEN, SYDVKM. The V end lost 5 bases, the J end lost 4 bases, and 9 bases lay between the germline ends. This CDR3 is 13 amino acids long. The CDR3 sequence is CASSVGRNQPQHF. As DNA, the CDR3 is TGTGCCAGCAGTGTCGGACGGAATCAGCCCCAGCATTTT.

This clonotype was counted between two and nine times. The chain couples TRBV7-6 to TRBJ2-3, with 9 bases fitting TRBD2. This CDR3 has 15 residues. V shed 0 bases, J shed 4 bases, and the junction held 2 bases outside the gene matches. Germline V gene sequence: CDR1 SGHVS, CDR2 FNYEAQ. The CDR3 sequence: CASSLAQRGADTQYF. The CDR3 bases are TGTGCCAGCAGCTTAGCCCAGCGGGGGGCAGATACGCAGTATTTT.